Listed below are T cell receptor beta chains from one sample, sequenced in a study of control samples from healthy donors and cancer patients. Repertoires were generated with immunoSEQ multiplex PCR, while TCRdb's copy carries only in-frame clones and drops some. Here the sample spans about 80,000 clones, 88% being singletons. The sequenced sample was blood. Receptors were obtained from a woman between 50 and 59 years old in good health. The CDR3 runs from the conserved cysteine through the conserved F or W. D genes are given only for firm matches.

CASSQDLGYEQFF TRBV4-2 .
CASSEENIGNTEAFF TRBV2 .
CASSLTVNTEAFF TRBV4-1 .
CASCNRGVVHQPQHF TRBV6-5 TRBD1
CASSGSWREVGGDIQYF TRBV6-1 .
CSVEGGILSSYEQYF TRBV29-1 .
CAGTGHFNEKLFF TRBV5-8 .
CASSGSLGTDTQYF TRBV6-5 .
CAISEVYGYTF TRBV10-3 .
CASSLGGDGTDTQYF TRBV5-6 .
CASRETSGITDTQYF TRBV2 TRBD2
CASATGVNEKLFF TRBV5-1 TRBD1
CASSLPAADYGYTF TRBV5-8 .
CASSLLWEKLFF TRBV5-6 .
CASSFVTKNIQYF TRBV5-6 .
CASSQDPGYGYTF TRBV4-2 .
CASSQGGYTGELFF TRBV3-1/TRBV3-2 .
CASSPLLKGGYTF TRBV13 .